A single sample gave rise to the 14 T cell receptor beta chains below, sequenced in a study of CD4 T cells in relation to SARS-CoV-2 and coronaviruses. Their target antigens are unknown. Profiling relied on immunoSEQ multiplex PCR, and the TCRdb table lists in-frame clones only, not all of them. The repertoire holds about 12,000 clones, with roughly 65% as singletons. The unexposed donors gave CD4+ T cells in about 2011-2018, prior to COVID-19. After roughly 9 days of culture, CD4+ T cells were isolated. Sequencing was done on a sample of CD4+ T cells from PBMCs, cultured in vitro. These receptors were obtained from a human donor in good health.

This clone appeared a few times. The V gene is TRBV5-1, the J gene TRBJ2-5; D gene unclear. The ends were cut back, 5 bases at V and 3 bases at J, with 5 bases in the middle. Germline CDR1 SGHRS, CDR2 YFSETQ. The CDR3 contains 11 residues. The CDR3 sequence: CASRVEETQYF. In nucleotides, the CDR3 is TGCGCCAGCAGGGTAGAAGAGACCCAGTACTTC.

The chain combines TRBV13 with TRBJ2-1, with a tentative D call TRBD2 (5 bases). Germline CDR1 and CDR2: PRHDT and FYEKMQ (reference sequence). V was clipped by 2 bases and J by 1 base, with 12 bases between them. There are 16 residues in the CDR3. The DNA of the CDR3 is TGTGCCAGCAGCTTAATATTCGGGGTTTCCTACAATGAGCAGTTCTTC. Translation gives CASSLIFGVSYNEQFF.

This chain joins TRBV19 and TRBJ2-1; no definite D call. Germline V gene sequence: CDR1 LNHDA, CDR2 SQIVND (reference sequence). V dropped 1 base and J dropped 4 bases, with 8 bases sitting between them. This CDR3 is built from 14 residues. The CDR3 sequence: CASSIGQEYNEQFF. Written as DNA, the CDR3 is TGTGCCAGTAGTATAGGACAAGAGTACAATGAGCAGTTCTTC.

The chain joins TRBV28 to TRBJ2-7, with D possibly being TRBD2 (6 bases). CDR1 and CDR2 (germline): MDHEN, SYDVKM. The CDR3 extends over 14 amino acids. CDR3 region: CAAALPTSSYEQYF. CDR3 nucleotide sequence: TGTGCAGCGGCGTTGCCGACTAGCTCCTACGAGCAGTACTTC.

The chain links TRBV3-1 (or the pseudogene TRBV3-2) to TRBJ2-2; TRBD1 matches 7 bases. This CDR3 has 17 amino acids. The junction had 15 bases not matched to a gene; V was cut back by 4 bases and J by 7 bases. CDR1 and CDR2 (germline): LGHDT, YNNKEL (reference sequence). CDR3 bases: TGTGCCAGCAGCCCACTAGAGGGGGCCGGGGCGAACGGGGAGCTGTTTTTT. As protein: CASSPLEGAGANGELFF.

The rearrangement joins TRBV5-1 to TRBJ2-7; D is ambiguous. Germline V CDR1 and CDR2: SGHRS, YFSETQ. This CDR3 contains 15 residues. Trimming took off 3 bases at V and 3 bases at J, with 16 bases between the two ends. CDR3 region: CASSSIIDGLYEQYF. The CDR3 bases are TGCGCCAGCAGCTCCATCATCGACGGCCTCTACGAGCAGTACTTC.

V usage is TRBV10-3 and J usage is TRBJ2-1, with 11 bases fitting TRBD2. V lost 4 bases and J lost 4; bases outside the gene matches: 6. This CDR3 is 16 amino acids long. Germline-derived CDR1 and CDR2 are ENHRY and SYGVKD. The CDR3 sequence: CAISALAGGQYNEQFF. As DNA, the CDR3 is TGTGCCATCAGTGCTTTAGCGGGAGGGCAATACAATGAGCAGTTCTTC.

The rearrangement links TRBV19 to TRBJ1-4; D remains ambiguous. This CDR3 is 15 amino acids long. From germline, CDR1 is LNHDA and CDR2 SQIVND (reference sequence). The V and J ends lost 3 bases and 7 bases respectively, with 15 bases between them. CDR3 protein: CASSIVAVSGEKLFF. The CDR3 region has the DNA TGTGCCAGTAGTATTGTGGCAGTCTCGGGTGAAAAACTGTTTTTT.

CDR3 coding DNA: TGCGCCAGCAGCTTGGGACATACACAGGAGCAGTTCTTC. As protein: CASSLGHTQEQFF. The V and J genes are TRBV5-1 and TRBJ2-1, with no clear D. The CDR3 contains 13 residues. CDR1 and CDR2 from the germline V gene are SGHRS and YFSETQ. Trimming pared 0 bases from V and 10 bases from J, leaving 11 bases between.

The V call is TRBV10-1, the J call TRBJ2-1; 12 nucleotides match TRBD2. The CDR3 has 21 amino acids. Germline V gives CDR1 WNHNN, CDR2 SYGVQD (reference sequence). V shed 0 bases, J shed 7 bases, and the junction held 19 bases outside the gene matches. CDR3 coding DNA: TGCGCCAGCAGTGAGTCGATGGCGGCTAGCGGGAGGGCCGACGCTGGGAATGAGCAGTTCTTC. Encoded protein: CASSESMAASGRADAGNEQFF.

The chain combines TRBV3-1 (or the pseudogene TRBV3-2) with TRBJ2-5; 10 bases are a match to TRBD2. The V segment lost 4 bases and the J segment 5 bases; nucleotides outside the gene matches: 10. Germline lookup yields CDR1 LGHDT and CDR2 YNNKEL (reference sequence). The CDR3 sequence is 16 residues long. CDR3 loop: CASSPAASGRLETQYF. CDR3 nucleotides: TGTGCCAGCAGCCCCGCGGCTAGCGGGAGATTGGAGACCCAGTACTTC.

This sequence joins TRBV19 and TRBJ1-5; tentatively, D is TRBD1 (5 bases). This CDR3 comprises 14 residues. Trimming shortened V by 7 bases and J by 5 bases, and 15 bases separated the two germline ends. Germline lookup yields CDR1 LNHDA and CDR2 SQIVND (reference sequence). The CDR3 here is CASTRRQGDQPQHF. CDR3 bases: TGTGCCAGTACCCGGAGGCAGGGTGATCAGCCCCAGCATTTT.

The sample holds one count of this clone. CDR3 residues: CASSATAGGGSYEQYF. The CDR3 DNA reads as TGTGCCAGCAGCGCAACAGCGGGAGGTGGCTCCTACGAGCAGTACTTC. The chain combines TRBV11-2 with TRBJ2-7; 9 bases align to TRBD2. The CDR3 is made up of 16 amino acids. Germline values: CDR1 SGHAT, CDR2 FQNNGV. J lost 0 bases, V lost 5 bases, and 8 bases had no gene match.

The rearrangement joins TRBV5-1 to TRBJ1-4; possible D gene TRBD1, 6 bases. CDR1 and CDR2 (germline): SGHRS, YFSETQ. CDR3 size: 14 residues. Trimming removed 3 bases at V and 5 bases at J, with 11 bases between. The CDR3 nucleotides are TGCGCCAGCAGCTCCGGGGGGCTCAATGAAAAACTGTTTTTT. Its translation: CASSSGGLNEKLFF.